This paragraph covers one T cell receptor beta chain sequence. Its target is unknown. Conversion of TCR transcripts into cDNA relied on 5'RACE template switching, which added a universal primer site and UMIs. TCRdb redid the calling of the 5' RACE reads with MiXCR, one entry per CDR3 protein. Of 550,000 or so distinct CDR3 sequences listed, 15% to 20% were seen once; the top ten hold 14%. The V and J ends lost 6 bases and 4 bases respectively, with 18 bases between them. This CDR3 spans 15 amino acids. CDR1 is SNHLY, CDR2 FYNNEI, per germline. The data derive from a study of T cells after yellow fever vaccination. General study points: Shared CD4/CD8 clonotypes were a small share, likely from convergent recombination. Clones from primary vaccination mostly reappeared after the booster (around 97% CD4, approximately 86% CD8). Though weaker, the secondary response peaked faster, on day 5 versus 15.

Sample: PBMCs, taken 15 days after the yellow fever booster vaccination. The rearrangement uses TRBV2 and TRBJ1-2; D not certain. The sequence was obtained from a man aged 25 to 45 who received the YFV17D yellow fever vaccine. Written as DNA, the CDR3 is TGTGCCAGCAGCGTAAGCGACGTCCCTCCCTATGGCTACACCTTC. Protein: CASSVSDVPPYGYTF.